This T cell receptor (beta chain) was obtained from a study of cytomegalovirus exposure and HLA in healthy donors. General study results and limits: In an earlier analysis, most TCR beta V segments were productive about 90% or about 30% of the time.

The V and J ends lost 5 bases and 3 bases respectively, with 22 bases between them. Germline V gene data show CDR1 as SEHNR and CDR2 as FQNEAQ (reference sequence). The CDR3 extends over 17 amino acids. Comment on this clone: Its antigen remains unknown.

Both 60 Vbeta primers and 13 Jbeta primers went into the PCR. Repertoires were generated with immunoSEQ multiplex PCR, while TCRdb's copy carries only in-frame clones and drops some. The sample shows roughly 160,000 clones, roughly 76% of them seen only once. Sequenced material: PBMCs. This clonotype was sampled from a man aged 55-75 years in good health and CMV-seronegative. This chain uses TRBV7-9 with TRBJ1-1; D unresolved. The CDR3 here is CASSPPLRGVTDTEAFF. CDR3 DNA: TGTGCCAGCAGCCCACCCCTGCGGGGTGTGACGGACACTGAAGCTTTCTTT.